This is a list of T cell receptor beta chains from one sample in a study of blood T cell repertoires in COVID-19. Using immunoSEQ multiplex PCR, the repertoire was profiled, and TCRdb retains in-frame clones only, with some absent. This repertoire shows roughly 130,000 clones, about four fifths found once; its top ten account for about 9.9%. Specimen: peripheral blood. The receptors stem from a man aged 40-50 years with active or convalescent COVID-19. The conserved cysteine and the conserved F or W are not part of the CDR3 here. The D gene is left open where the match is weak.

V	D	J	CDR3
TRBV11-2	TRBD2	TRBJ2-1	ASSPPAGLAGGIHEQF
TRBV3-1/TRBV3-2	TRBD2	TRBJ2-7	ASSPAGVEEQY
TRBV6-1	TRBD1	TRBJ1-6	ASSEGTGGNSPLH
TRBV7-2	TRBD2	TRBJ2-7	ASSFTGGPVFEQY
TRBV12-3/TRBV12-4	-	TRBJ1-4	ASSDSSDELF
TRBV9	-	TRBJ1-3	ASSVKTGSGNTIY
TRBV6-5	TRBD1	TRBJ1-2	ASSYGTGGGYGYT
TRBV10-2	TRBD2	TRBJ2-5	ASSELLAGGLRGQETQY
TRBV5-1	-	TRBJ2-7	ASRDSSYEQY
TRBV19	-	TRBJ2-7	ASSMGDTGFLGQY
TRBV7-9	-	TRBJ1-2	ASSPEFGREGVYGYT
TRBV5-6	-	TRBJ1-1	ASSLEFRGTEAF
TRBV2	-	TRBJ1-5	ASTGEYSNQPQH
TRBV10-3	-	TRBJ1-6	AISGGLLGNSPLH
TRBV6-5	-	TRBJ2-2	ASSSRRGGTGELF
TRBV27	-	TRBJ1-3	ASSPSRVPGNTIY
TRBV6-6	TRBD2	TRBJ2-3	ASSYSIAGGTDTQY
TRBV11-2	TRBD2	TRBJ2-2	ASSLLTSGASPPELF
TRBV7-6	TRBD2	TRBJ2-5	ASSPGRLAETQY
TRBV2	-	TRBJ1-2	ASSEREANYGYT
TRBV6-5	-	TRBJ2-5	ASSYSGRQETQY
TRBV12-3/TRBV12-4	-	TRBJ1-1	ASSLSGGQGF
TRBV7-2	TRBD1	TRBJ2-7	ASSSGQGRY
TRBV6-6	-	TRBJ2-5	ASSYPTEEETQY
TRBV19	-	TRBJ2-7	ASSISAGRVYEQY
TRBV10-3	TRBD1	TRBJ1-1	AIRADRGVSAEAF
TRBV18	TRBD2	TRBJ2-2	ASSPPGGSATGELF
TRBV9	-	TRBJ1-3	ASRDNSGNTIY
TRBV9	TRBD2	TRBJ2-7	ASAPGTSNNYEQY
TRBV3-1/TRBV3-2	-	TRBJ1-2	ASSQNRDGYT
TRBV7-6	TRBD2	TRBJ2-1	ASSLVTAGPYNEQF
TRBV5-4	-	TRBJ1-1	ASSLSDGRRTEAF
TRBV9	TRBD2	TRBJ2-3	ASSSSSGGATDTQY
TRBV7-6	-	TRBJ2-1	ASSLVGQMEF
TRBV20-1	-	TRBJ1-5	SASSHSGNQPQH
TRBV18	-	TRBJ2-2	ASSPGTQVTGELF
TRBV4-3	-	TRBJ1-5	ASSQDGSNQPQH
TRBV9	TRBD1	TRBJ1-6	ASSVDTGGTVGSPLH
TRBV7-9	-	TRBJ2-3	ASSLAGHSTDTQY
TRBV4-3	TRBD1	TRBJ2-1	ASSQGPGQGREQF
TRBV9	TRBD2	TRBJ2-5	ASSVGLAGYQETQY
TRBV7-8	-	TRBJ1-1	ASSLTGGTEAF
TRBV7-3	TRBD2	TRBJ2-2	ASSLSSGGTTGELF
TRBV12-5	-	TRBJ2-1	ASGLPQQDLKF
TRBV29-1	-	TRBJ1-5	SAGSGLGQPQH
TRBV7-2	TRBD2	TRBJ2-1	ASSWPAGGRSSYNEQF
TRBV24-1	-	TRBJ2-1	ATSDSSRGSSYNEQF
TRBV11-1	-	TRBJ2-3	ASSLSTDTQY
TRBV6-2/TRBV6-3	TRBD1	TRBJ2-7	ASSYDLGQGATYEQY
TRBV7-2	TRBD1	TRBJ1-5	ASSLGRTGPNQPQH
TRBV9	-	TRBJ2-7	ASSVVVGAEQY
TRBV19	-	TRBJ1-1	ATLGRRTEAF
TRBV25-1	-	TRBJ1-2	ASFGTGTPGHYGYT
TRBV10-3	TRBD2	TRBJ2-1	AISELAGGHEQF
TRBV19	-	TRBJ2-1	ASSGRPANSGNEQF
TRBV19	TRBD1	TRBJ1-5	ASSLPPDRRGNQPQH
TRBV6-6	TRBD1	TRBJ2-7	ASSFGGQGYEQY
TRBV5-1	TRBD1	TRBJ1-1	ASSASTGTFTEAF
TRBV3-1/TRBV3-2	TRBD2	TRBJ2-5	ASSQGTRGGQGETQY